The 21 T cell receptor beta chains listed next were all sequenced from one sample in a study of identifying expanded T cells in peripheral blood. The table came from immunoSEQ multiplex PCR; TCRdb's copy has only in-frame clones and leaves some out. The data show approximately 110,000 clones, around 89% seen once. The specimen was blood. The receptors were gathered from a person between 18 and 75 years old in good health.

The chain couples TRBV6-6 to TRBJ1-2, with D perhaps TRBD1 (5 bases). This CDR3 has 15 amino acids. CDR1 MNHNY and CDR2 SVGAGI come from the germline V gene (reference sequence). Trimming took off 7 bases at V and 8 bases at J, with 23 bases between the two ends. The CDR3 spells CASTPEYGADTGYTF. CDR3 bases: TGTGCCAGCACCCCAGAGTATGGGGCGGACACAGGCTACACCTTC.

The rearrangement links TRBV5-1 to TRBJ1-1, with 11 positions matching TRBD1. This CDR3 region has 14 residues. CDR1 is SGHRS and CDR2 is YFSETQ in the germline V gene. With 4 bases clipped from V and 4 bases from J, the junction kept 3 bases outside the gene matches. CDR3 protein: CASSRGQGVTEAFF. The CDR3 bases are TGCGCCAGCAGCAGGGGACAGGGGGTCACTGAAGCTTTCTTT.

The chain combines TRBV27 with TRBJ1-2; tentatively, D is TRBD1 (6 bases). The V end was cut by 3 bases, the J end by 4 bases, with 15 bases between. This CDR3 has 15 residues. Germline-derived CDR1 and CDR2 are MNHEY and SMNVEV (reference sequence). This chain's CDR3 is CASSFWVGGVYGYTF. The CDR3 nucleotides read TGTGCCAGCAGTTTCTGGGTAGGGGGAGTCTATGGCTACACCTTC.

The CDR3 DNA reads TGTGCCAGCAGCCGACAGGCGACAGGGGCGAGTGGCGAGCAGTACTTC. Protein: CASSRQATGASGEQYF. The gene calls are TRBV7-9 and TRBJ2-7, with 8 bases lining up with TRBD1. The CDR3 has 16 amino acids. In germline, CDR1 is SEHNR, CDR2 FQNEAQ (reference sequence). V was clipped by 5 bases and J by 6 bases; unmatched bases: 15.

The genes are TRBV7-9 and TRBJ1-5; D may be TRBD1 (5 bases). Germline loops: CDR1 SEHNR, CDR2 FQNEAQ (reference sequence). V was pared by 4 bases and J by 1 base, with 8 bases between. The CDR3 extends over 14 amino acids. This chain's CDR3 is CASSSAGSNQPQHF. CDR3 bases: TGTGCCAGCAGCTCTGCAGGGAGCAATCAGCCCCAGCATTTT. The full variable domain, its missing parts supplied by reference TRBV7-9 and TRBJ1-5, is DTGVSQNPRHKITKRGQNVTFRCDPISEHNRLYWYRQTLGQGPEFLTYFQNEAQLEKSRLLSDRFSAERPKGSFSTLEIQRTEQGDSAMYLCASSSAGSNQPQHFGDGTRLSIL.

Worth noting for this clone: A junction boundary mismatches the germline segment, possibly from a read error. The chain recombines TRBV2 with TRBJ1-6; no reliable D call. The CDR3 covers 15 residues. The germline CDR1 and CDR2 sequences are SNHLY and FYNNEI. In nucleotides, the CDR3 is TGTGCCAGCACTGAAGCCCGCGGTGGGAGTTCACCCCTCCACTTT. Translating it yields CASTEARGGSSPLHF.

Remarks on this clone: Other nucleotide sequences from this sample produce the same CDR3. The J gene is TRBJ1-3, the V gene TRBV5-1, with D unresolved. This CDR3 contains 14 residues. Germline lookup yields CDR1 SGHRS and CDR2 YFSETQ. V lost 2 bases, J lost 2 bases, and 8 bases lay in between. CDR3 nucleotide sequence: TGCGCCAGCAGCTTAGGAACAGCTGGAAACACCATATATTTT. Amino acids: CASSLGTAGNTIYF. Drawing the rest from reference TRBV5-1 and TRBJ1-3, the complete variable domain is KAGVTQTPRYLIKTRGQQVTLSCSPISGHRSVSWYQQTPGQGLQFLFEYFSETQRNKGNFPGRFSGRQFSNSRSEMNVSTLELGDSALYLCASSLGTAGNTIYFGEGSWLTVV.

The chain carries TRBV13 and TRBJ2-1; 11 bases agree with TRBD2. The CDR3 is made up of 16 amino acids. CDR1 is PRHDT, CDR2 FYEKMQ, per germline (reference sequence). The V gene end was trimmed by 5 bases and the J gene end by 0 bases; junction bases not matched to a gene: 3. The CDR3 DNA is TGTGCCAGCAGCGGTCTAGCGGGGGGCTCCTACAATGAGCAGTTCTTC. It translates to CASSGLAGGSYNEQFF.

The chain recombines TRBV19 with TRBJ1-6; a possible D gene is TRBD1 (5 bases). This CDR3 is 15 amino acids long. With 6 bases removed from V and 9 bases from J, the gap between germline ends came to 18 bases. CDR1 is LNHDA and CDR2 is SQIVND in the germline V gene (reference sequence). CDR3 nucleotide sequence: TGTGCCAGTAGGCCGCCCGGGGGGGGGAGTTCACCCCTCCACTTT. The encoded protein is CASRPPGGGSSPLHF.

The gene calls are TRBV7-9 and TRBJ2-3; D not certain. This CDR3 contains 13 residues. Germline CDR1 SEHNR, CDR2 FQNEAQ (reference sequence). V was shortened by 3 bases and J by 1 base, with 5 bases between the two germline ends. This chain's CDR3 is CASSLVGTDTQYF. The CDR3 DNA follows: TGTGCCAGCAGCTTGGTTGGCACAGATACGCAGTATTTT.

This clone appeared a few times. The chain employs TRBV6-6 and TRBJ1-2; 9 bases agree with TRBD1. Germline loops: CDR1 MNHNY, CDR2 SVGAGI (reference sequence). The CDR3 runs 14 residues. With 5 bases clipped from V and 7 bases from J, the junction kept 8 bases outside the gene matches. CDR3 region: CASSDRTGVGGYTF. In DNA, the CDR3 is TGTGCCAGCAGTGACAGGACAGGGGTCGGTGGCTACACCTTC.

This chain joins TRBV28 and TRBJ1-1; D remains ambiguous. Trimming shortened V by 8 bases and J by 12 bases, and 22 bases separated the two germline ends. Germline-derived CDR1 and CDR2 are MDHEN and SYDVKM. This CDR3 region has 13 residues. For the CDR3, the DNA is TGTGCCAGCCTTGAGGGAACAATCGGAAGGCCTTTCTTT. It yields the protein CASLEGTIGRPFF.

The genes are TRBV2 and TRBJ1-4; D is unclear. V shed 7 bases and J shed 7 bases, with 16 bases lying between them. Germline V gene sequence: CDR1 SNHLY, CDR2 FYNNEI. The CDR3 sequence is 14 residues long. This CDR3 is CASTYSAVSEKLFF. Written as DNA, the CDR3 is TGTGCCAGCACCTACAGCGCGGTTAGTGAAAAACTGTTTTTT.

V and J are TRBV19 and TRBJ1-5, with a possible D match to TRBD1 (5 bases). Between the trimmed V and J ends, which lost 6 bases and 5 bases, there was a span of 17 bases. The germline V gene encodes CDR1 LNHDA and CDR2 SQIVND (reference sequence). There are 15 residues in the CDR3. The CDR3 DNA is TGTGCCAGTAGACCCCATTCAGGGTACGATCAGCCCCAGCATTTT. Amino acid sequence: CASRPHSGYDQPQHF.

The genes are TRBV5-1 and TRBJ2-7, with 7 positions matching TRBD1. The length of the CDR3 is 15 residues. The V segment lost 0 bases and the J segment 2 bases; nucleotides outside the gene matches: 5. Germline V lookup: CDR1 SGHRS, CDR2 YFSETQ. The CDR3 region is CASSLGGTDAYEQYF. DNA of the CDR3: TGCGCCAGCAGCTTGGGAGGGACAGACGCCTACGAGCAGTACTTC.

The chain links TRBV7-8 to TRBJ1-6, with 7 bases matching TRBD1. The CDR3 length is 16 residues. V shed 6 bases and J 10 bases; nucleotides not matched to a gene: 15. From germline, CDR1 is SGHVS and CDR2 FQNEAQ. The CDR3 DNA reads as TGTGCCAGCAGTTTATCGACGACAGGGTTAGGATCACCCCTCCACTTT. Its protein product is CASSLSTTGLGSPLHF.

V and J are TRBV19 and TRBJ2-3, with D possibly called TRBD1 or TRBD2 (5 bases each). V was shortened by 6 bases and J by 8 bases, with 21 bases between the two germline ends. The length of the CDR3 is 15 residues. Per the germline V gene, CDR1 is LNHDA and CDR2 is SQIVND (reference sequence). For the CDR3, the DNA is TGTGCCAGTAGGATGGGGGACGTCGCGAGAGGTACGCAGTATTTT. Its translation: CASRMGDVARGTQYF.

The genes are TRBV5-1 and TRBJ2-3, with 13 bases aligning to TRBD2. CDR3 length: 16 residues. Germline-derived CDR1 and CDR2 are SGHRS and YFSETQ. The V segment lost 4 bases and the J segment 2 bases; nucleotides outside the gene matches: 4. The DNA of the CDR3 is TGCGCCAGCAGCAGAGGGACTAGCGGGGCCACAGATACGCAGTATTTT. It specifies CASSRGTSGATDTQYF.

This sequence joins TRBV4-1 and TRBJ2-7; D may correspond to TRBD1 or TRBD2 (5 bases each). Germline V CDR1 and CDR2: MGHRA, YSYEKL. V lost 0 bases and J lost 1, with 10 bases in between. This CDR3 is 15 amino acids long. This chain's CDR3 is CASSQDRDGSYEQYF. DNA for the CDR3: TGCGCCAGCAGCCAAGACCGGGACGGGTCCTACGAGCAGTACTTC.

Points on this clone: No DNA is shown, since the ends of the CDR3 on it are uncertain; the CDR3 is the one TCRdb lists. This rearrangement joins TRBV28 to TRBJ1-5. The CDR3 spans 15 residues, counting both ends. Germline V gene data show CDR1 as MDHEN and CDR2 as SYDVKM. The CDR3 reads CASSFFGAGNQPQHF.

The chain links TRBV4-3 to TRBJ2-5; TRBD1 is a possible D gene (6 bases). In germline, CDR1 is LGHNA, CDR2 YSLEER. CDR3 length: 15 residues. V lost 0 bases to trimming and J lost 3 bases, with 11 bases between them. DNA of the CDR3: TGCGCCAGCAGCCAAGACCGGACAGCGAAAGAGACCCAGTACTTC. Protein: CASSQDRTAKETQYF.